This TCR beta chain emerged from a study of blood T cell repertoires in COVID-19. Study background: Samples of COVID-19 (acute and convalescent) were obtained from the United States, Italy and Spain.

The data were produced by immunoSEQ multiplex PCR, yet TCRdb's version contains in-frame clones alone and is incomplete. This table holds roughly 450,000 clones, around 90% found once. The CDR3 has 16 residues. Germline V gives CDR1 MNHEY, CDR2 SVGAGI. Trimming at V came to 3 bases and at J to 7 bases, leaving 10 bases not matched to a gene. Individuals aged roughly 18 to 95 years were recruited from approximately 24 US areas. Cohort allocation depended upon clinical history that participants reported. This rearrangement joins TRBV6-5 to TRBJ2-1, with TRBD2 identical over 9 bases. What was sequenced was PBMCs or T cells enriched from blood (not recorded which). The TCR originated in a man younger than 35 who had recovered from COVID-19. CDR3 DNA: TGTGCCAGCAGTTATGGTTCCGGGACTAGCATGAATGAGCAGTTCTTC. Protein sequence: CASSYGSGTSMNEQFF.